This record covers a single TCR beta chain. No antigen is known for it. The CDR3 contains 14 residues. Trimming took off 3 bases at V and 1 base at J, with 10 bases between the two ends. The germline V gene encodes CDR1 MGHRA and CDR2 YSYEKL. Generated by immunoSEQ multiplex PCR, the TCRdb table keeps only in-frame clones and is missing some. The sample yields under 150,000 clones, roughly 80% seen once. The data belong to a study of identifying expanded T cells in peripheral blood. Study-level results: Variance in clone template counts between roughly two-week samples significantly increased with total template count across all healthy donors.

Healthy donors had no documented immune events, such as infections, while sampled. Material: blood. This receptor was obtained from a person aged 18 to 75 in good health. The rearrangement joins TRBV4-1 to TRBJ2-7, with D possibly being TRBD1 (5 bases). The CDR3 spells CASSHTTGSYEQYF. In DNA form, the CDR3 reads TGCGCCAGCAGCCATACCACAGGTTCCTACGAGCAGTACTTC.